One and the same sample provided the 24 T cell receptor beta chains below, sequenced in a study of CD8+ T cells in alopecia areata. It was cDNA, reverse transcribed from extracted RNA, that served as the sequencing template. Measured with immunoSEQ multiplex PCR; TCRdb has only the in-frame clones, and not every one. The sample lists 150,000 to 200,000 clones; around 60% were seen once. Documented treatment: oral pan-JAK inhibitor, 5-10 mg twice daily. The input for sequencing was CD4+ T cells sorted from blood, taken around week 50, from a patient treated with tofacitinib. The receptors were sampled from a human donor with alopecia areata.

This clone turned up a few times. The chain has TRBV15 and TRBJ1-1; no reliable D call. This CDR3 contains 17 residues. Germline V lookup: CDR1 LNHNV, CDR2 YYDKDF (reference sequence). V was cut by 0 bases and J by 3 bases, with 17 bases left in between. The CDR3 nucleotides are TGTGCCACCAGCAGAGAAGCCAGTCCAGTATTTTACACTGAAGCTTTCTTT. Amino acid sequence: CATSREASPVFYTEAFF.

The CDR3 region is CASSLSSGGRRATYNEQFF. The CDR3 bases are TGTGCCAGCAGCTTAAGCTCAGGGGGGAGGAGGGCAACCTACAATGAGCAGTTCTTC. This sequence joins TRBV7-2 and TRBJ2-1, with D possibly being TRBD1 (7 bases). The CDR3 consists of 19 residues. Germline V gives CDR1 SGHTA, CDR2 FQGNSA. V was clipped by 2 bases and J by 2 bases, with 22 bases between them. The full variable domain, with the rest looked up from reference TRBV7-2 and TRBJ2-1, is GAGVSQSPSNKVTEKGKDVELRCDPISGHTALYWYRQSLGQGLEFLIYFQGNSAPDKSGLPSDRFSAERTGGSVSTLTIQRTQQEDSAVYLCASSLSSGGRRATYNEQFFGPGTRLTVL.

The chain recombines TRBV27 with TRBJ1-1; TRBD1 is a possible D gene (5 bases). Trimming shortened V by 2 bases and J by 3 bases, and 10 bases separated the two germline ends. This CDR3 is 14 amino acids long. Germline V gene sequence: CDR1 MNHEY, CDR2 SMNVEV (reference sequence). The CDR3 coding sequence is TGTGCCAGCAGTTTAGCAGGGCGGGACACTGAAGCTTTCTTT. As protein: CASSLAGRDTEAFF.

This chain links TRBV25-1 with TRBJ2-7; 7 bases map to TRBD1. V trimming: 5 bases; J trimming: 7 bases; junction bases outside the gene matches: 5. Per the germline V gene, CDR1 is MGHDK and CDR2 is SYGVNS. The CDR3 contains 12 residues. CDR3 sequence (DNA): TGTGCCAGCAGTTCCGGACAGGCGGAGCAGTACTTC. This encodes CASSSGQAEQYF.

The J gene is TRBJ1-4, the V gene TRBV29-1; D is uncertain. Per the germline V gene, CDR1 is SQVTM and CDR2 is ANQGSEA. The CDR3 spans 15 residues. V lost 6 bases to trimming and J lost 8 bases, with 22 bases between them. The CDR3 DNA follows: TGCAGCGTAAAACGAGAGGGAGGGAAAGAGGAAAAACTGTTTTTT. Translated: CSVKREGGKEEKLFF. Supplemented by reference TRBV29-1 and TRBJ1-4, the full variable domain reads SAVISQKPSRDICQRGTSLTIQCQVDSQVTMMFWYRQQPGQSLTLIATANQGSEATYESGFVIDKFPISRPNLTFSTLTVSNMSPEDSSIYLCSVKREGGKEEKLFFGSGTQLSVL.

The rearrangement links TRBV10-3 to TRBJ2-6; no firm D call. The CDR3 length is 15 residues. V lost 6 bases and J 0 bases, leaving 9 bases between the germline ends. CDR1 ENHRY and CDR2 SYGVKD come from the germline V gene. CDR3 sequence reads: CAISPTVSGANVLTF. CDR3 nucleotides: TGTGCCATCAGCCCTACAGTCTCTGGGGCCAACGTCCTGACTTTC.

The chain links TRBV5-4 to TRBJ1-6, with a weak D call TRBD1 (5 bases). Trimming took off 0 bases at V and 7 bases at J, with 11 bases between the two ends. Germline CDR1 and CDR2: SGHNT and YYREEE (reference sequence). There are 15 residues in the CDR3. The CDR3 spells CASSLASGDNSPLHF. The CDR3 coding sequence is TGTGCCAGCAGCTTGGCATCGGGGGACAATTCACCCCTCCACTTT.

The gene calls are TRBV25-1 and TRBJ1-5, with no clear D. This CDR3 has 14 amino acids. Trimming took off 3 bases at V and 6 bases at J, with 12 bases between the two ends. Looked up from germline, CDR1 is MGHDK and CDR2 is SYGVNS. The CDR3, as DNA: TGTGCCAGCAGTGATTCATTATCTCGTCAGCCCCAGCATTTT. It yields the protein CASSDSLSRQPQHF.

DNA of the CDR3: TGTGCCAGCAGTCCAAGACAGACCTCCGGGGAGCTGTTTTTT. As protein: CASSPRQTSGELFF. The chain carries TRBV27 and TRBJ2-2, with D possibly matching TRBD1 (5 bases). Germline V lookup: CDR1 MNHEY, CDR2 SMNVEV (reference sequence). V lost 5 bases and J 6 bases, leaving 13 bases between the germline ends. The CDR3 has 14 amino acids.

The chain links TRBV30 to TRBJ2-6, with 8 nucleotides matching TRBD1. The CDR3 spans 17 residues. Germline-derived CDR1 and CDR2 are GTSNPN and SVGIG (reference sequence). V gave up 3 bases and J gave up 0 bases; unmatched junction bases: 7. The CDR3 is CAWSRDRTNSGANVLTF. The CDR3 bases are TGTGCCTGGAGCCGGGACAGGACGAACTCTGGGGCCAACGTCCTGACTTTC.

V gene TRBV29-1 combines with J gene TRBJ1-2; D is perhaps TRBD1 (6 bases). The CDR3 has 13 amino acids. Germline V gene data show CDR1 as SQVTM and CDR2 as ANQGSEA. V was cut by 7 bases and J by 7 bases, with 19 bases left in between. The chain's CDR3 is CSAKGEQGGGYTF. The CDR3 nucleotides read TGCAGCGCTAAGGGCGAACAGGGAGGTGGCTACACCTTC.

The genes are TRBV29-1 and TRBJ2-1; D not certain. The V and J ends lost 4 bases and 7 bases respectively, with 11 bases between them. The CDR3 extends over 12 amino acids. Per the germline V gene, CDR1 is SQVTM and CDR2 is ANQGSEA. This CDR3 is CSVGTGRNEQFF. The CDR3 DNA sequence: TGCAGCGTTGGGACCGGCCGGAATGAGCAGTTCTTC.

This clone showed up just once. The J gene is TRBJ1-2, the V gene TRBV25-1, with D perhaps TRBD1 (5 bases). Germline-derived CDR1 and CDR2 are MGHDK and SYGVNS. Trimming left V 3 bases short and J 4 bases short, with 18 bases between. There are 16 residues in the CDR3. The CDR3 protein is CASSDLGGGEGYGYTF. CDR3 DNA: TGTGCCAGCAGTGACCTCGGGGGAGGGGAGGGCTATGGCTACACCTTC.

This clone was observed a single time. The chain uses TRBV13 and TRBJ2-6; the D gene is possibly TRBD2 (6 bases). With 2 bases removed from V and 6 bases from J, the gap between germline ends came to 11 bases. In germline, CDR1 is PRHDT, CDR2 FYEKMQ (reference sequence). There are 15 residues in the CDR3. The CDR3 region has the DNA TGTGCCAGCAGCTTACCGGGACTGAAGGCCAACGTCCTGACTTTC. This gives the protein CASSLPGLKANVLTF.

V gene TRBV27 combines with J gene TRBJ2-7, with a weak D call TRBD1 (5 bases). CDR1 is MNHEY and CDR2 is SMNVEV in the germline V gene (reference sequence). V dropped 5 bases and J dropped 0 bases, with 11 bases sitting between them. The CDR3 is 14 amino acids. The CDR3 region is CASSIRQSSYEQYF. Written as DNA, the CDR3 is TGTGCCAGCAGTATAAGACAGTCCTCCTACGAGCAGTACTTC.

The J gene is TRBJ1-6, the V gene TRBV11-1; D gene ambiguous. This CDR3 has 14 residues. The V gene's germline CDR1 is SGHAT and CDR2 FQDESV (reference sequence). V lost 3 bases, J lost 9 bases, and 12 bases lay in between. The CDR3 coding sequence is TGTGCCAGCAGCTTCGGGGAGTTGGGTTCACCCCTCCACTTT. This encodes CASSFGELGSPLHF.

CDR3 region: CASSFRVAGELFF. The CDR3 region has the DNA TGTGCCAGCAGTTTTAGGGTCGCCGGGGAGCTGTTTTTT. The chain is built from TRBV27 and TRBJ2-2; no firm D call. The CDR3 consists of 13 residues. Per the germline V gene, CDR1 is MNHEY and CDR2 is SMNVEV (reference sequence). V lost 3 bases, J lost 6 bases, and 8 bases lay in between.

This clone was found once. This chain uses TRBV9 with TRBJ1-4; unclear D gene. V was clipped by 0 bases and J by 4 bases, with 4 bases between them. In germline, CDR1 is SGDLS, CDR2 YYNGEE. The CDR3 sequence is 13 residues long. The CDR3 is CASSVGGNEKLFF. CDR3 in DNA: TGTGCCAGCAGCGTAGGAGGTAATGAAAAACTGTTTTTT. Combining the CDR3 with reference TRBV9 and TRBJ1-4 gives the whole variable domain DSGVTQTPKHLITATGQRVTLRCSPRSGDLSVYWYQQSLDQGLQFLIQYYNGEERAKGNILERFSAQQFPDLHSELNLSSLELGDSALYFCASSVGGNEKLFFGSGTQLSVL.

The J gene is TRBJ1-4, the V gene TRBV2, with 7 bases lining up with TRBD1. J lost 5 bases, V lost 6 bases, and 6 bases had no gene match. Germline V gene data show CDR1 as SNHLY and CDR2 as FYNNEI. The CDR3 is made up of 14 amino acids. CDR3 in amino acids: CASRDGQENEKLFF. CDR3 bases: TGTGCCAGCAGGGATGGACAGGAAAATGAAAAACTGTTTTTT.

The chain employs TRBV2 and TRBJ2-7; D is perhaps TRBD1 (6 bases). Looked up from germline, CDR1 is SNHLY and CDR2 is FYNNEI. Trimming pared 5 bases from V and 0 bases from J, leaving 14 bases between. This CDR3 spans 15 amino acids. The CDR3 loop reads CASSFRSGDSYEQYF. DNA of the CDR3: TGTGCCAGCAGTTTTCGGTCAGGGGACTCCTACGAGCAGTACTTC.

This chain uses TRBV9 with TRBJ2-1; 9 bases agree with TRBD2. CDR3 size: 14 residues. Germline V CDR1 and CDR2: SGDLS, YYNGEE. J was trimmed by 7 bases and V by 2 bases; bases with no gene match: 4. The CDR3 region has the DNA TGTGCCAGCAGCGTTAGCGGGGGCTGGAATGAGCAGTTCTTC. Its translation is CASSVSGGWNEQFF.

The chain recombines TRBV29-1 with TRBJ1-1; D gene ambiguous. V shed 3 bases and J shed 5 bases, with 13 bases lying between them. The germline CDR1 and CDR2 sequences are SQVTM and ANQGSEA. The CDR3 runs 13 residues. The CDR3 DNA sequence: TGCAGCGTTGACGAGGGTGGATGGACTGAAGCTTTCTTT. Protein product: CSVDEGGWTEAFF.

The CDR3 loop is CSAKGVTLTEAFF. The CDR3, as DNA: TGCAGCGCCAAAGGGGTCACCCTCACTGAAGCTTTCTTT. This chain uses TRBV29-1 with TRBJ1-1; a weak D match, TRBD1 (5 bases). Germline V lookup: CDR1 SQVTM, CDR2 ANQGSEA. The ends were cut back, 7 bases at V and 4 bases at J, with 16 bases in the middle. The CDR3 is 13 amino acids.

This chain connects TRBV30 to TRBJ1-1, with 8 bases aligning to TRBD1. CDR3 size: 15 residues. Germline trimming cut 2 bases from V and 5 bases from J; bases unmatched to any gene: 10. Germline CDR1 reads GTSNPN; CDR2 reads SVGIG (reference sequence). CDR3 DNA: TGTGCCTGGAGTACAGGACAGGGACGGGGAACTGAAGCTTTCTTT. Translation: CAWSTGQGRGTEAFF.